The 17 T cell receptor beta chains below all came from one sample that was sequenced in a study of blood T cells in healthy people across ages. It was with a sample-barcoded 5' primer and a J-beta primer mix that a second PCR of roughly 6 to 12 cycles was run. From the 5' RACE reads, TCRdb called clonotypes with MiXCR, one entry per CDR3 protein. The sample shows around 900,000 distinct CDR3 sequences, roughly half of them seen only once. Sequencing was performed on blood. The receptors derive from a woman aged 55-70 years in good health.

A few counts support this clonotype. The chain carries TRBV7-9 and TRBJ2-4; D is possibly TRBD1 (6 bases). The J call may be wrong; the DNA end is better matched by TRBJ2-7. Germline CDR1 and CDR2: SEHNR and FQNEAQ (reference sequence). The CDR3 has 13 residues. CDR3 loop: CASNEDRTYEQYF. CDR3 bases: TGTGCCAGCAACGAGGACAGAACCTACGAGCAGTACTTC.

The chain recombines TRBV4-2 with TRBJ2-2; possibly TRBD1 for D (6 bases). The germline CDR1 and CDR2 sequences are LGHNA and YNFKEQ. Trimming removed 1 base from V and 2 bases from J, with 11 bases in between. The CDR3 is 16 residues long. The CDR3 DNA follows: TGTGCCAGCAGCCAAGTTCCGGGACACAACACCGGGGAGCTGTTTTTT. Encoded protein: CASSQVPGHNTGELFF.

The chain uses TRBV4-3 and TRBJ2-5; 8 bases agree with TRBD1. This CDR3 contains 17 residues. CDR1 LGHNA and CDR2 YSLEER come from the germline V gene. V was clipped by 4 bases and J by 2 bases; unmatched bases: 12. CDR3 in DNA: TGCGCCAGCAGCCGGACAGGGAGGAGTTCGGTACAAGAGACCCAGTACTTC. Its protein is CASSRTGRSSVQETQYF.

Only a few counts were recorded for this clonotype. DNA of the CDR3: TGTGCCAGCAGTTATAGCGGGACTTACTTCGATGAGCAGTTCTTC. It is translated as CASSYSGTYFDEQFF. J is TRBJ2-1 and V is TRBV6-6, with TRBD2 matching 8 bases. Trimming cost V 3 bases and J 8 bases; bases outside gene matches: 9. Germline V gene data show CDR1 as MNHNY and CDR2 as SVGAGI (reference sequence). The CDR3 has 15 residues.

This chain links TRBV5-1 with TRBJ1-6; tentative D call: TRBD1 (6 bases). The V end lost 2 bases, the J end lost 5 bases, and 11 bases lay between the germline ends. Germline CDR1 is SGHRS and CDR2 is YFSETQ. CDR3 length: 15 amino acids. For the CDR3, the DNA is TGCGCCAGCAGCTTCGAGACAGGCAATAATTCACCCCTCCACTTT. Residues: CASSFETGNNSPLHF.

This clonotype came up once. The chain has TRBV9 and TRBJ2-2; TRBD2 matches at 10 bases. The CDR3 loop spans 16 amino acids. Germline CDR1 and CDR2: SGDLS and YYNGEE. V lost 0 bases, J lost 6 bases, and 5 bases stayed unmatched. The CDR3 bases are TGTGCCAGCAGCGTAGGTCTAGCGGGAGTAGCCGGGGAGCTGTTTTTT. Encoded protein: CASSVGLAGVAGELFF.

CDR3 protein: CAWSPISTDTQYF. CDR3 nucleotides: TGTGCCTGGAGTCCAATTAGCACAGATACGCAGTATTTT. The chain carries TRBV30 and TRBJ2-3; D gene ambiguous. The CDR3 contains 13 residues. The germline CDR1 and CDR2 sequences are GTSNPN and SVGIG (reference sequence). The ends were cut back, 2 bases at V and 0 bases at J, with 6 bases in the middle. Full variable domain (missing parts from reference TRBV30 and TRBJ2-3): SQTIHQWPATLVQPVGSPLSLECTVEGTSNPNLYWYRQAAGRGLQLLFYSVGIGQISSEVPQNLSASRPQDRQFILSSKKLLLSDSGFYLCAWSPISTDTQYFGPGTRLTVL.

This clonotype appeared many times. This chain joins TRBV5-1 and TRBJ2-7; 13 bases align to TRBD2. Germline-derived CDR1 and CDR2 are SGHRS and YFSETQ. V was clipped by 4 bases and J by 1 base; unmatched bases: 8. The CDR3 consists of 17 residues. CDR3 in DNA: TGCGCCAGCAGCCCGGGACTAGCGGGATTCTTTTCCTACGAGCAGTACTTC. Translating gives CASSPGLAGFFSYEQYF. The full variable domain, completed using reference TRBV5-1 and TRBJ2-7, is KAGVTQTPRYLIKTRGQQVTLSCSPISGHRSVSWYQQTPGQGLQFLFEYFSETQRNKGNFPGRFSGRQFSNSRSEMNVSTLELGDSALYLCASSPGLAGFFSYEQYFGPGTRLTVT.

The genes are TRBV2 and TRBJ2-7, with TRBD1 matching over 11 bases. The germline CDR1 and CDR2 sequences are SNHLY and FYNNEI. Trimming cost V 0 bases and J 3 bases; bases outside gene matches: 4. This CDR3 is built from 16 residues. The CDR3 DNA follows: TGTGCCAGCAGTGAAGCTACGGGACAGGGGGACTACGAGCAGTACTTC. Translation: CASSEATGQGDYEQYF.

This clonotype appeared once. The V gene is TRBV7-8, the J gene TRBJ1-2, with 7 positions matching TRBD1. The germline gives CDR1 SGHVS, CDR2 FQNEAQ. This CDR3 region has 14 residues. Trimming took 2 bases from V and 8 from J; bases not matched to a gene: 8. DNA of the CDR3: TGTGCCAGCAGCTTAACCGGGACAGCTAGAGGCTACACCTTC. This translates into CASSLTGTARGYTF.

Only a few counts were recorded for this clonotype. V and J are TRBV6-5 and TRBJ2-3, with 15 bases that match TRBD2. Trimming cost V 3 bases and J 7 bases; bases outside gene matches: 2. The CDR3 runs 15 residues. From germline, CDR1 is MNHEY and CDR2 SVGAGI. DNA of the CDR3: TGTGCCAGCAGTTATGGGACTAGCGGGAGGTATACGCAGTATTTT. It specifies CASSYGTSGRYTQYF.

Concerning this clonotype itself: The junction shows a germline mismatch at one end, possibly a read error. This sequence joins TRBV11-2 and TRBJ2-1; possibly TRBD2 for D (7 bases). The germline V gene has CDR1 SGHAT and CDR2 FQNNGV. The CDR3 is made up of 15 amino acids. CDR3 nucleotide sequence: TGTGCCAGGAGCTTAGGGGGGACGCGGGGGAATGAGCAGTTCTTC. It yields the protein CARSLGGTRGNEQFF.

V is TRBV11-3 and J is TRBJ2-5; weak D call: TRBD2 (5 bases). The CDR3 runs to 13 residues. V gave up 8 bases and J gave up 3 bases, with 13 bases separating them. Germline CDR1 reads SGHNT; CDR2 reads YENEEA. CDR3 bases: TGTGCCAGCCGGGGTCCTATAGAAGAGACCCAGTACTTC. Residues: CASRGPIEETQYF. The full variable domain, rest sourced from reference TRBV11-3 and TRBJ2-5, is EAGVVQSPRYKIIEKKQPVAFWCNPISGHNTLYWYLQNLGQGPELLIRYENEEAVDDSQLPKDRFSAERLKGVDSTLKIQPAELGDSAVYLCASRGPIEETQYFGPGTRLLVL.

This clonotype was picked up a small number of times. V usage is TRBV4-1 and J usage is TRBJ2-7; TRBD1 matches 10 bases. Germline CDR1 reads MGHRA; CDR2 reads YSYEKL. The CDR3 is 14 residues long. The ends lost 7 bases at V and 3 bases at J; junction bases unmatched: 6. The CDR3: CASKRTGGLYEQYF. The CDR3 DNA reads TGCGCCAGCAAAAGGACAGGGGGTCTCTACGAGCAGTACTTC.

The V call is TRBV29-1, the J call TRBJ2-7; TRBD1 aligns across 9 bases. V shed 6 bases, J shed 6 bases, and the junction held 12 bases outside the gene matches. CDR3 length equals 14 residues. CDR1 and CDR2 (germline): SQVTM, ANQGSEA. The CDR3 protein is CSVQGTGIGGEQYF. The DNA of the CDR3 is TGCAGCGTCCAGGGGACAGGGATAGGGGGCGAGCAGTACTTC.

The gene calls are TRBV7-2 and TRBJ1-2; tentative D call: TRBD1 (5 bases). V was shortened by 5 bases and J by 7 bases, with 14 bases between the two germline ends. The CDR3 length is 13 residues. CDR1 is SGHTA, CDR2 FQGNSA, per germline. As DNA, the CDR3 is TGTGCCAGCAGCCCCCGGGCAGGGACTGGCTACACCTTC. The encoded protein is CASSPRAGTGYTF.

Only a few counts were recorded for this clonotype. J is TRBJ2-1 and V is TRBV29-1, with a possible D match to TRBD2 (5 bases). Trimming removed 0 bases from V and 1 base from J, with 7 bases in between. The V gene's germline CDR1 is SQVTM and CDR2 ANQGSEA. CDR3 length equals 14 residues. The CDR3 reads CSVEDRGSYNEQFF. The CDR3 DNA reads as TGCAGCGTTGAAGATCGGGGTTCCTACAATGAGCAGTTCTTC.